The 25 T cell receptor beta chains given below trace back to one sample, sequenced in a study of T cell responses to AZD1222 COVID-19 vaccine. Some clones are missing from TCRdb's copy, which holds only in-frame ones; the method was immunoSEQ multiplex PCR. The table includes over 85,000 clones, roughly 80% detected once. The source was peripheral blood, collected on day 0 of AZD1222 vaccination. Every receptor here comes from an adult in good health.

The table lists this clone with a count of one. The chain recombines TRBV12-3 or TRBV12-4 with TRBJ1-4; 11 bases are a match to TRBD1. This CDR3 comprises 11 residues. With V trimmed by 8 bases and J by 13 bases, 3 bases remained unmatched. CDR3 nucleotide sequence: TGTGCCAGCGGGACAGGGGGGCGACTGTTTTTT. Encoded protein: CASGTGGRLFF.

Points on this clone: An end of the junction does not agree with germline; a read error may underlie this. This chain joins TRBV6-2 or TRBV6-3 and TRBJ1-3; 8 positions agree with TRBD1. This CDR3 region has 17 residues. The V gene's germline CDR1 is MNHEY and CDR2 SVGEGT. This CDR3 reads CASSDSTGAVSGNTIYF. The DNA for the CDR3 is TGTGCCAGCAGTGACTCGACAGGGGCCGTCTCTGGAAACACCATATATTTT.

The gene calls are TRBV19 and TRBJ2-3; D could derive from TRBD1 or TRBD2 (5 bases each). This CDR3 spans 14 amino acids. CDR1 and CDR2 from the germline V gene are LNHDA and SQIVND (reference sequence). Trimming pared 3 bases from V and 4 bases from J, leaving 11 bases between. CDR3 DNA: TGTGCCAGTAGTATCGAGGGGCGTTCAGATACGCAGTATTTT. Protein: CASSIEGRSDTQYF.

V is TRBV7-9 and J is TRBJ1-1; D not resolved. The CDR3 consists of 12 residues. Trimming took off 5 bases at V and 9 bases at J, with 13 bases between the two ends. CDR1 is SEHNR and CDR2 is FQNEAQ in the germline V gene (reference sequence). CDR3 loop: CASSRTPNKAFF. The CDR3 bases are TGTGCCAGCAGCCGAACCCCAAATAAAGCTTTCTTT.

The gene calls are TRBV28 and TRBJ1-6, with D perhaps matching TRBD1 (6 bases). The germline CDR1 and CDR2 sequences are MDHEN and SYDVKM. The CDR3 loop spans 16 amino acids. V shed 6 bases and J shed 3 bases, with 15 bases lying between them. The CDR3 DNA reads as TGTGCCAGCAGCCTCGGGGAAGGGGGCTATAATTCACCCCTCCACTTT. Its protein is CASSLGEGGYNSPLHF.

The CDR3 nucleotides are TGTGCCAGCAGAACAGGGGGCGTTCAGCCCCAGCATTTT. Amino acid sequence: CASRTGGVQPQHF. The genes are TRBV11-2 and TRBJ1-5; TRBD1 matches 9 bases. J was trimmed by 6 bases and V by 6 bases; bases with no gene match: 3. Germline lookup yields CDR1 SGHAT and CDR2 FQNNGV. This CDR3 contains 13 residues.

CDR3 residues: CASESGQINTEAFF. Written as DNA, the CDR3 is TGCGCCAGTGAGAGCGGACAGATAAACACTGAAGCTTTCTTT. The chain is built from TRBV10-2 and TRBJ1-1, with D perhaps TRBD1 (6 bases). Looked up from germline, CDR1 is WSHSY and CDR2 is SAAADI. The CDR3 runs 14 residues. V was cut by 9 bases and J by 2 bases, with 16 bases left in between.

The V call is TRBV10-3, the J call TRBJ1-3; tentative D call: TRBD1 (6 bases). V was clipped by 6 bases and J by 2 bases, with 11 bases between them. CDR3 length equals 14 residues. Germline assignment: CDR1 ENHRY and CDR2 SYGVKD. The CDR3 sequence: CAISLTGTGNTIYF. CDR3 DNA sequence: TGTGCCATCAGCCTTACAGGGACTGGAAACACCATATATTTT.

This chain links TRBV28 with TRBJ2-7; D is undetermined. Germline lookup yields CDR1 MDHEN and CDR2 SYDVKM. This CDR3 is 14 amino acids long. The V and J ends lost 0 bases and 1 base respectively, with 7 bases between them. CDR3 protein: CASSLWASSYEQYV. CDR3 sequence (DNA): TGTGCCAGCAGTTTATGGGCGTCGTCCTACGAGCAGTACGTC.

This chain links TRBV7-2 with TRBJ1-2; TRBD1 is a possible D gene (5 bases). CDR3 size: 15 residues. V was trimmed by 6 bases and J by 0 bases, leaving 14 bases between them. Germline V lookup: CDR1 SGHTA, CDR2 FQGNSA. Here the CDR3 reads CASRDGTLANYGYTF. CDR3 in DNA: TGTGCCAGCAGGGATGGGACCCTAGCTAACTATGGCTACACCTTC.

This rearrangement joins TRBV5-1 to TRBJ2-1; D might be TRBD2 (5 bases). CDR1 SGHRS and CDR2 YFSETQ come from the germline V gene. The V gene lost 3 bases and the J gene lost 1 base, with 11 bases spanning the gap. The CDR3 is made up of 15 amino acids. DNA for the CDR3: TGCGCCAGCAGCTGGAACCCGGGGTCCTACAATGAGCAGTTCTTC. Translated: CASSWNPGSYNEQFF.

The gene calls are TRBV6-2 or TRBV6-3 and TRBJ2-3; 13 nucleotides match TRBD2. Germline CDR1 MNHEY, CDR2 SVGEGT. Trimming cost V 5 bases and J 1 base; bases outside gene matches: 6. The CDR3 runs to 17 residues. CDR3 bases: TGTGCCAGCAGTCAAGGGACTAGCGGGGTTGGCACAGATACGCAGTATTTT. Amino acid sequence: CASSQGTSGVGTDTQYF.

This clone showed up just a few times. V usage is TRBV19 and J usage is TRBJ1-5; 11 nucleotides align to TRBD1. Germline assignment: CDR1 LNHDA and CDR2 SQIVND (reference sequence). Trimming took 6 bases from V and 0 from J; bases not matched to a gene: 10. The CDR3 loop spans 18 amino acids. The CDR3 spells CASSPGTGGAHSNQPQHF. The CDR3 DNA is TGTGCCAGTAGCCCCGGGACAGGGGGTGCTCATAGCAATCAGCCCCAGCATTTT.

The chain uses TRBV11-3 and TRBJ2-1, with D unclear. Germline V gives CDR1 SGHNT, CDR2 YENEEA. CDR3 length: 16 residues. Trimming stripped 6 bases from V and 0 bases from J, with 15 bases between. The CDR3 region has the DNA TGTGCCAGCAGGATAGGGTGGGGATCCTCCTACAATGAGCAGTTCTTC. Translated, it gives CASRIGWGSSYNEQFF.

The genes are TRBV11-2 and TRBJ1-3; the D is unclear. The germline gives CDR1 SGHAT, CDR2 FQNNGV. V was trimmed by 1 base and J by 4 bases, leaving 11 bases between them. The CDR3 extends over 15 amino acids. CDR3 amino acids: CASSLGFGVGNTIYF. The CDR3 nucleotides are TGTGCCAGCAGCTTAGGTTTCGGGGTCGGAAACACCATATATTTT. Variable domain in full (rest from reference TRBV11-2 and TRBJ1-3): EAGVAQSPRYKIIEKRQSVAFWCNPISGHATLYWYQQILGQGPKLLIQFQNNGVVDDSQLPKDRFSAERLKGVDSTLKIQPAKLEDSAVYLCASSLGFGVGNTIYFGEGSWLTVV.

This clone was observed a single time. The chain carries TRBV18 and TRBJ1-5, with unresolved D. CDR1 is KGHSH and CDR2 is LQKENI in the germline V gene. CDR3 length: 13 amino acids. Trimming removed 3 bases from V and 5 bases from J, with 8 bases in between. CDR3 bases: TGTGCCAGCTCACCTGGCAGAGATCAGCCCCAGCATTTT. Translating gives CASSPGRDQPQHF.

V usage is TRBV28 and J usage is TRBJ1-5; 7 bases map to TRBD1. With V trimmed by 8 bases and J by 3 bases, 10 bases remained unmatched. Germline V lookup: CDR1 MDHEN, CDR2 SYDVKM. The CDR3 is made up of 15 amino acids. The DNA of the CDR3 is TGTGCCAGCTATCCCCGACAGGGCCCCAATCAGCCCCAGCATTTT. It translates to CASYPRQGPNQPQHF.

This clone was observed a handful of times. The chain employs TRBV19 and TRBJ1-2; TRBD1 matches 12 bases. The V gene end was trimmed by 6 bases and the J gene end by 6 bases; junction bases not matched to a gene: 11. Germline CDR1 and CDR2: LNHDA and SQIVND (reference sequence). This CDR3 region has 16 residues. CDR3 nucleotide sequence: TGTGCCAGTAGGCCCCCTCGGGGACAGGGGGCAGATGGCTACACCTTC. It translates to CASRPPRGQGADGYTF.

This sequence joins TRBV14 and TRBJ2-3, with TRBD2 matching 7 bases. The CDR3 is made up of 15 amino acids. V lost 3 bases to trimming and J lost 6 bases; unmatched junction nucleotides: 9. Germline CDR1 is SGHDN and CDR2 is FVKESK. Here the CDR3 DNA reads TGTGCCAGCAGCCATCTTGGACTAGGCAGGGATACGCAGTATTTT. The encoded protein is CASSHLGLGRDTQYF.

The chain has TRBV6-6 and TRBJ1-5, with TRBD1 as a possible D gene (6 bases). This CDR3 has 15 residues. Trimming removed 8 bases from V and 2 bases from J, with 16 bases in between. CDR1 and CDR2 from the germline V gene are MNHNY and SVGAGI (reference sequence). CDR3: CASREQGGGNQPQHF. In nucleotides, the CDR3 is TGTGCCAGCCGAGAACAGGGAGGTGGCAATCAGCCCCAGCATTTT.

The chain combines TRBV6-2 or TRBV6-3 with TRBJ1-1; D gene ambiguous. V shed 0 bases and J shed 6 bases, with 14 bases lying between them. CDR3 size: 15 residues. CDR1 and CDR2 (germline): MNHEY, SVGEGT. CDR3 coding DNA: TGTGCCAGCAGTTACTCGAGAGGACGTGGTGCTGAAGCTTTCTTT. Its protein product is CASSYSRGRGAEAFF.

CDR3 in amino acids: CASSQNVAGAGETQYF. As DNA, the CDR3 is TGTGCCAGCAGCCAAAACGTAGCGGGAGCGGGCGAGACCCAGTACTTC. The V gene is TRBV3-1 (or the pseudogene TRBV3-2), the J gene TRBJ2-5; 9 nucleotides agree with TRBD2. The CDR3 has 16 amino acids. V gave up 2 bases and J gave up 5 bases; unmatched junction bases: 9. CDR1 is LGHDT, CDR2 YNNKEL, per germline (reference sequence).

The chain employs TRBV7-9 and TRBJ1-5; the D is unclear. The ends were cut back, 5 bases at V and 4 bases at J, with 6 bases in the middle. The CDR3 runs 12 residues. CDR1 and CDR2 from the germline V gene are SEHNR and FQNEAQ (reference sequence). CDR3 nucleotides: TGTGCCAGCAGCCGTCTTAATCAGCCCCAGCATTTT. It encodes CASSRLNQPQHF.

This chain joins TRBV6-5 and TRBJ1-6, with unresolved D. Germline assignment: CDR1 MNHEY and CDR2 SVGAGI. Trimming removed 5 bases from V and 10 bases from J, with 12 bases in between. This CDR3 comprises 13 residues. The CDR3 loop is CASSRIEDSPLHF. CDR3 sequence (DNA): TGTGCCAGCAGTAGGATCGAGGACTCACCCCTCCACTTT.

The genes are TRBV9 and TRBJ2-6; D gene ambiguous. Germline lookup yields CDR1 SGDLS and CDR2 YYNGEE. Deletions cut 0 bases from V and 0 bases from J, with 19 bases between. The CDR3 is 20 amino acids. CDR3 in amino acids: CASSVGLSLWRSSGANVLTF. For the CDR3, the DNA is TGTGCCAGCAGCGTAGGGTTAAGCCTCTGGCGGTCCTCTGGGGCCAACGTCCTGACTTTC.